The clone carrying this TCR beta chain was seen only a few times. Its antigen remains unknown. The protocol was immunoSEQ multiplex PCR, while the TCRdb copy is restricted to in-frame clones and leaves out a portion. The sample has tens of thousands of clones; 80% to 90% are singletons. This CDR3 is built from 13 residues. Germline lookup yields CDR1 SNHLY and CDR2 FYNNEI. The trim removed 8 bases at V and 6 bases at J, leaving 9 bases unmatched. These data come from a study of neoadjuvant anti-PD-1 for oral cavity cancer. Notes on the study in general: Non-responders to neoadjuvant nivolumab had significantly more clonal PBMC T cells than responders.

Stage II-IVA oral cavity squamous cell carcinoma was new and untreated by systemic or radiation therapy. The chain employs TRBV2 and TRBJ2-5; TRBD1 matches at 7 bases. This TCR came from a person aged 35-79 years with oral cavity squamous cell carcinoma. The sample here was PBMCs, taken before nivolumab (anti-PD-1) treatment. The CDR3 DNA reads TGTGCCAGCGACAGGGTCTTACGGAAGACCCAGTACTTC. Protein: CASDRVLRKTQYF.